A selection of T cell receptor beta chains follows, all from one sample in a study of PD-1 blockade in classical Hodgkin lymphoma. The protocol was immunoSEQ multiplex PCR, while the TCRdb copy is restricted to in-frame clones and leaves out a portion. Counted here are 100,000 or so clones, roughly 91% occurring once; the ten biggest clones make up about 6.4%. Material: peripheral blood mononuclear cells (PBMCs), obtained before the second cycle of nivolumab. These receptors were taken from a human donor with classical Hodgkin lymphoma. Each CDR3 is given with its conserved first and last residue. D genes are given only for firm matches. Not all rows give a size; the values are once, few, many and, for expanded clones, a class.

cdr3_aa,cdr3_nt,clone_size,d_call,v_call,j_call
CASSLERITNEKLFF,TGTGCCAGCAGCTTAGAGAGGATAACTAATGAAAAACTGTTTTTT,-,-,TRBV7-8,TRBJ1-4
CSARELHGYTF,TGCAGTGCTAGAGAGCTCCATGGCTACACCTTC,-,-,TRBV20-1,TRBJ1-2
CASSSTTGGSNEKLFF,TGTGCCAGCAGCTCCACTACAGGGGGCTCTAATGAAAAACTGTTTTTT,once,TRBD1,TRBV7-9,TRBJ1-4
CASSDRDRGYEQYF,TGTGCCAGCAGCGACCGGGACAGGGGCTACGAGCAGTACTTC,-,TRBD1,TRBV9,TRBJ2-7
CASRETGGFGGYTF,TGTGCCAGCAGAGAAACAGGGGGCTTCGGCGGCTACACCTTC,-,TRBD1,TRBV9,TRBJ1-2
CASSSPREGVREKLFF,TGTGCCAGCAGCTCGCCGCGGGAGGGGGTGAGGGAAAAACTGTTTTTT,-,-,TRBV11-3,TRBJ1-4
CASRLGGGETEAFF,TGTGCCAGCAGACTTGGTGGAGGGGAAACTGAAGCTTTCTTT,-,-,TRBV6-5,TRBJ1-1
CASSVDGSTDTQYF,TGTGCCAGCAGCGTAGATGGGAGCACAGATACGCAGTATTTT,-,-,TRBV9,TRBJ2-3
CASSSSLAGGREQYF,TGTGCCAGCAGCTCCTCACTAGCGGGGGGGCGGGAGCAGTACTTC,-,TRBD2,TRBV7-8,TRBJ2-7
CAWISWDTSYEQYF,TGTGCCTGGATATCGTGGGACACCTCCTACGAGCAGTACTTC,-,-,TRBV30,TRBJ2-7
CASSPDGYYGYTF,TGTGCCAGCAGCCCGGACGGTTACTATGGCTACACCTTC,-,-,TRBV7-9,TRBJ1-2
CASSLRQSNYTF,TGTGCCAGCAGCTTGAGACAGTCTAACTACACCTTC,-,-,TRBV5-4,TRBJ1-2
CASSRQGVNTEAFF,TGCGCCAGCAGCCGACAGGGGGTGAACACTGAAGCTTTCTTT,-,TRBD1,TRBV4-3,TRBJ1-1
CASSSMIPGELFF,TGTGCCAGCAGCTCAATGATTCCCGGGGAGCTGTTTTTT,-,-,TRBV5-6,TRBJ2-2
CASSLEGGGAKDTQYF,TGTGCCAGCAGCTTAGAAGGCGGGGGGGCAAAAGATACGCAGTATTTT,-,TRBD2,TRBV11-2,TRBJ2-3
CASSSDRGRGGTF,TGTGCCAGCAGCTCGGACAGGGGACGTGGGGGAACCTTC,-,TRBD1,TRBV7-9,TRBJ1-2
CASSLRANTEAFF,TGTGCCAGCAGCTTACGGGCCAACACTGAAGCTTTCTTT,-,-,TRBV11-3,TRBJ1-1
CASNRPNTEAFF,TGTGCCAGCAACAGACCGAACACTGAAGCTTTCTTT,-,-,TRBV7-9,TRBJ1-1
CASSLGPGTVQETQYF,TGCGCCAGCAGCTTGGGGCCCGGGACAGTCCAAGAGACCCAGTACTTC,-,TRBD1,TRBV5-1,TRBJ2-5
CASSRTSGGENIQYF,TGTGCCAGCAGCCGGACTAGCGGGGGAGAAAACATTCAGTACTTC,once,TRBD2,TRBV13,TRBJ2-4
CASSTGTSGRGRETQYF,TGTGCCAGCAGCACCGGAACTAGCGGTCGAGGCCGAGAGACCCAGTACTTC,-,TRBD2,TRBV9,TRBJ2-5
CASSSSGGAYEQFF,TGTGCCAGCAGCTCTAGCGGGGGGGCATATGAGCAGTTCTTC,-,TRBD2,TRBV7-9,TRBJ2-1
CASSYLATGTGQYF,TGTGCCAGCAGTTACTTAGCGACAGGAACTGGCCAGTACTTC,-,-,TRBV6-5,TRBJ2-5
CASSKGRFLTDTQYF,TGTGCCAGCAGCAAAGGTCGCTTTCTCACAGATACGCAGTATTTT,-,-,TRBV11-2,TRBJ2-3
CASSHRDRRANQPQHF,TGTGCCAGCAGCCACCGGGACAGAAGGGCCAATCAGCCCCAGCATTTT,many,TRBD1,TRBV5-8,TRBJ1-5
CASSYSTGTGNTIYF,TGTGCCAGCAGTTACTCGACGGGGACAGGCAACACCATATATTTT,-,TRBD1,TRBV6-6,TRBJ1-3
CAWSVLLSRTGTSGANVLTF,TGTGCCTGGAGTGTACTGCTGTCTAGGACAGGCACCTCTGGGGCCAACGTCCTGACTTTC,-,TRBD1,TRBV30,TRBJ2-6
CASSVGAGSSGANVLTF,TGTGCCAGCAGCGTCGGGGCGGGAAGCTCTGGGGCCAACGTCCTGACTTTC,-,-,TRBV9,TRBJ2-6